This T cell receptor (beta chain) stems from a study of cytomegalovirus exposure and HLA in healthy donors. The CDR3 totals 15 residues. Germline CDR1 reads SQVTM; CDR2 reads ANQGSEA. The junction had 12 bases not matched to a gene; V was cut back by 8 bases and J by 7 bases. TCRdb's copy holds only in-frame clones and misses some; the assay was immunoSEQ multiplex PCR. Altogether over 100,000 clones are present, more than 70% being singletons, with the ten largest covering more than 2%. The donors were in the roughly 120-subject validation cohort, distinct from the 666-subject first cohort. This sequence joins TRBV29-1 and TRBJ2-1, with 12 positions matching TRBD2. This sequence originates from a woman aged 18-29 years in good health and CMV-seronegative. Sample: PBMCs. This CDR3 reads CSTSSSGGALNEQFF. As DNA, the CDR3 is TGCAGCACCTCTTCTAGCGGGGGGGCCTTAAATGAGCAGTTCTTC.